These 2 T cell receptor beta chains were all obtained from the same sample, sequenced in a study of blood T cell repertoires in COVID-19. Here immunoSEQ multiplex PCR was the method, and the copy in TCRdb shows in-frame clones only, minus some. The profile covers around 250,000 clones, with about 87% appearing a single time and 0.95% to 1.5% taken by the ten largest. Sequencing used PBMCs or T cells enriched from blood (not recorded which). The source is a woman between 40 and 55 years old with acute COVID-19.

The chain carries TRBV28 and TRBJ2-5; D is perhaps TRBD1 (6 bases). The last part of the DNA fits TRBJ2-7 better; the J call may be wrong. This CDR3 contains 12 residues. CDR1 MDHEN and CDR2 SYDVKM come from the germline V gene. The CDR3, as DNA: TGTGCCAGCAGAACAGGGTTCTACGAGCAGTACTTC. It specifies CASRTGFYEQYF.

The V gene is TRBV9, the J gene TRBJ1-4; D is uncertain. CDR1 and CDR2 (germline): SGDLS, YYNGEE. The CDR3 loop spans 16 amino acids. Trimming left V 4 bases short and J 2 bases short, with 15 bases between. CDR3 protein: CASSPLLASTNEKLFF. As DNA, the CDR3 is TGTGCCAGCAGCCCCTTACTCGCGTCCACTAATGAAAAACTGTTTTTT.